This T cell receptor beta chain was recorded in a study of beta chain features in type 1 diabetes. General study points: Naive, central memory and Treg TCRB repertoires seemed to resemble each other more closely in patients than they did in healthy donors. Among patients with Type 1 diabetes, TCRB CDR3s were moderately but significantly shorter in every one of the four CD4+ subsets. For cells with high TCR expression, cDNA sequencing could yield over-representation.

Regarding this clone: Its cognate antigen is unknown.

The CDR3 covers 13 residues. The ends lost 8 bases at V and 1 base at J; junction bases unmatched: 7. Germline V gene sequence: CDR1 GTSNPN, CDR2 SVGIG (reference sequence). Researchers reported sorting CD4+ naive, central memory, regulatory and stem cell-like memory cells via CD45RO/CCR7/CD25/CD127/CD95/CD27. The sequenced template was cDNA made from the entire isolated RNA. The table came from immunoSEQ multiplex PCR; TCRdb's copy has only in-frame clones and leaves some out. The repertoire holds a few hundred thousand clones, with around 15% as singletons. The source material was naive CD4+ T cells from blood. This sequence was found in a man aged 25-40 years with type 1 diabetes. The chain joins TRBV30 to TRBJ1-1; TRBD1 matches 7 bases. The CDR3 DNA reads as TGTGCCCTGGAAAAGGGGGCGAACACTGAAGCTTTCTTT. Its protein is CALEKGANTEAFF.